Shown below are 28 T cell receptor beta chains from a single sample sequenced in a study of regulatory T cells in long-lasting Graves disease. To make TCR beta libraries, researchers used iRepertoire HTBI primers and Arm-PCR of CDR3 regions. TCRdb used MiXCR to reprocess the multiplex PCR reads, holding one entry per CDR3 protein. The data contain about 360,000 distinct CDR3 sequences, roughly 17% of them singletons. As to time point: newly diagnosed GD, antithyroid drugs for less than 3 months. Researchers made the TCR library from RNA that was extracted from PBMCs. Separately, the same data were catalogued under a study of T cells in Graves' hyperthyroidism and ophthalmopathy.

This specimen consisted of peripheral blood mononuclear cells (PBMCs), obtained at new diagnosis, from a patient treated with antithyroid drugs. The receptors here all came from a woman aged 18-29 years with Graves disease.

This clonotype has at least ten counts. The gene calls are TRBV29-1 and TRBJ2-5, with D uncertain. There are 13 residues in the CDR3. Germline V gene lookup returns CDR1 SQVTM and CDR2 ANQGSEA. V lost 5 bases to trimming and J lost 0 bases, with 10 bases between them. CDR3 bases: TGCAGCGTTAACTCCAAGTACCAAGAGACCCAGTACTTC. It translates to CSVNSKYQETQYF.

The DNA for the CDR3 is TGTGCCAGCAGTTTATCGGACGGGTTCCTACGCGGAGAGCAGTACTTC. As protein: CASSLSDGFLRGEQYF. The chain uses TRBV28 and TRBJ2-7; D is uncertain. CDR1 and CDR2 from the germline V gene are MDHEN and SYDVKM. V lost 1 base, J lost 7 bases, and 20 bases lay in between. This CDR3 is 16 amino acids long.

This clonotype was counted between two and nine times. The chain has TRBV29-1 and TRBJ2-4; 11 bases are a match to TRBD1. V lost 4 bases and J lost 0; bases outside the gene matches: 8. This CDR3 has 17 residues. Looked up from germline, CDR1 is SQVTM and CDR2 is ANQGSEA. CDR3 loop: CSVVGQGGFLAKNIQYF. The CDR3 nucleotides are TGCAGCGTTGTGGGACAGGGGGGATTTTTAGCCAAAAACATTCAGTACTTC.

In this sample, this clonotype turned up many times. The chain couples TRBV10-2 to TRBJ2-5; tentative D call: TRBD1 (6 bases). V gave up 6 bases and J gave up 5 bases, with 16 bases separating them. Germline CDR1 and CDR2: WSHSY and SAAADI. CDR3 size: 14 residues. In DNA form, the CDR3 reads TGCGCCAGCAGGGATCCCCAGGGACACGAGACCCAGTACTTC. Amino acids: CASRDPQGHETQYF.

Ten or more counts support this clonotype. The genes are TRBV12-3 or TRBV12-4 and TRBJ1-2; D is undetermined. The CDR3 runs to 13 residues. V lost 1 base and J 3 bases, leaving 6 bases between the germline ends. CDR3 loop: CASSLGADYGYTF. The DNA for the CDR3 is TGTGCCAGCAGTTTAGGGGCAGACTATGGCTACACCTTC.

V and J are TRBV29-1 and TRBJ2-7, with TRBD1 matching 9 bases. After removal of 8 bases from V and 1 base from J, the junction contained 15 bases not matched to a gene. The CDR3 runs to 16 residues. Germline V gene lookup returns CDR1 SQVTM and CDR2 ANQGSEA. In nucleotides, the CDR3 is TGCAGCACCCTTTCGGGACAGGGTACTCCATCCTACGAGCAGTACTTC. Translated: CSTLSGQGTPSYEQYF.

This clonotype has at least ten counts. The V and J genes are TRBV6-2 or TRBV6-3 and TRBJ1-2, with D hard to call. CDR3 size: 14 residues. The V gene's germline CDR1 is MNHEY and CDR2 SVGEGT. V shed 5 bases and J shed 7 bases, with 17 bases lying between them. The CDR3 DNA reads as TGTGCCAGCAGTGAAAGCCCTCGCCGGCCTGGCTACACCTTC. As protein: CASSESPRRPGYTF.

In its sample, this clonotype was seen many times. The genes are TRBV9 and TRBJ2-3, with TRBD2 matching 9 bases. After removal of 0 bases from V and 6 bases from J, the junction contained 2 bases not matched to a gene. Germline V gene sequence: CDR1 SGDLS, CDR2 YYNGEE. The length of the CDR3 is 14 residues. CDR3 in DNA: TGTGCCAGCAGCGTAGACCTAGCGGGGGATACGCAGTATTTT. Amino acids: CASSVDLAGDTQYF.

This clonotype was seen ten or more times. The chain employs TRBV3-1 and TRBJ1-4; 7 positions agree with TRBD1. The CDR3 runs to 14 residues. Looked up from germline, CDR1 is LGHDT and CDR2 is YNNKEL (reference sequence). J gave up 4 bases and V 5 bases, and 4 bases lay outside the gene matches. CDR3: CASSFGTVNEKLFF. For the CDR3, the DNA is TGTGCCAGCAGCTTTGGGACAGTTAATGAAAAACTGTTTTTT.

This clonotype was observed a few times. The CDR3 bases are TGTGCCAGTAGCCAAACTTTCCCCCTGCTGACTGAAGCTTTCTTT. It is translated as CASSQTFPLLTEAFF. The rearrangement uses TRBV19 and TRBJ1-1; D remains unclear. The CDR3 contains 15 residues. Germline CDR1 is LNHDA and CDR2 is SQIVND (reference sequence). V was pared by 6 bases and J by 5 bases, with 19 bases between.

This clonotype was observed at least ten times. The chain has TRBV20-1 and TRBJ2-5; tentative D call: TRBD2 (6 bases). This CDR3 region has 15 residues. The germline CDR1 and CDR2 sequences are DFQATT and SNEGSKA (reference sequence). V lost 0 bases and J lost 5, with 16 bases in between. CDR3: CSARDGLARSETQYF. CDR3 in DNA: TGCAGTGCTAGAGACGGCCTAGCGAGATCGGAGACCCAGTACTTC.

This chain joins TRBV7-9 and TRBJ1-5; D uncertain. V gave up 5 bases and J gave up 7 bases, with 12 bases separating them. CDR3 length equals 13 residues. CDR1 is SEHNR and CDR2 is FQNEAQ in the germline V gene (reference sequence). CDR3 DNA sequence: TGTGCCAGCAGCCCATCCCTTTCACAGCCCCAGCATTTT. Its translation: CASSPSLSQPQHF.

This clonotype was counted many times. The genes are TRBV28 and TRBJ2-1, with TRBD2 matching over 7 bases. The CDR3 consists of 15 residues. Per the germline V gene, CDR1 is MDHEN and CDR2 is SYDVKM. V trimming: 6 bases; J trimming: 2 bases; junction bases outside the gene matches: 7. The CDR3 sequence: CASSPERETYNEQFF. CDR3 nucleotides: TGTGCCAGCAGCCCTGAGCGGGAAACCTACAATGAGCAGTTCTTC.

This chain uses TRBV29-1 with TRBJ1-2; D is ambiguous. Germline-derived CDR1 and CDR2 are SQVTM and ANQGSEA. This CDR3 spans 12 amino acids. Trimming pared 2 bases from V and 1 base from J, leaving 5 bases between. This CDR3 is CSVEPGNYGYTF. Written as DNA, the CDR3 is TGCAGCGTTGAACCCGGTAACTATGGCTACACCTTC.

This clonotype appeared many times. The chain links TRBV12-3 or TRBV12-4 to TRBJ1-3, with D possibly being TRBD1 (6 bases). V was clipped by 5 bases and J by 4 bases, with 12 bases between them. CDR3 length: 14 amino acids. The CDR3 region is CASSARGSGNTIYF. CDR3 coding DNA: TGTGCCAGCAGTGCCAGGGGTTCCGGAAACACCATATATTTT.

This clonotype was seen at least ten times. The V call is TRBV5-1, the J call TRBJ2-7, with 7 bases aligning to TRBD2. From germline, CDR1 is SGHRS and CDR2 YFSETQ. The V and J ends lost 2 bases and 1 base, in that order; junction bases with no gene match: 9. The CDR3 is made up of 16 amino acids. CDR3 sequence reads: CASSFGGGGTSYEQYF. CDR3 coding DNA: TGCGCCAGCAGCTTCGGTGGCGGGGGAACTTCCTACGAGCAGTACTTC.

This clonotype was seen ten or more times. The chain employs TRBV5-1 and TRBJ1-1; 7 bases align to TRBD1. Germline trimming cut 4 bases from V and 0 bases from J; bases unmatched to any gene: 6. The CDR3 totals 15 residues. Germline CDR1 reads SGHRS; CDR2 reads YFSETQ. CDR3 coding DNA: TGCGCCAGCAGCCTCCCCGGGACAGTGAACACTGAAGCTTTCTTT. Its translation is CASSLPGTVNTEAFF.

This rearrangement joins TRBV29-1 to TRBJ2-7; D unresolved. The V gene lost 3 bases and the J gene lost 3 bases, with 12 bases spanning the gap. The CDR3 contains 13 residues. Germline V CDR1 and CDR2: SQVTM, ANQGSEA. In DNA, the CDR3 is TGCAGCGTTGATACAGACAATAACTACGAGCAGTACTTC. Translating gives CSVDTDNNYEQYF.

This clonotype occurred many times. CDR3 nucleotides: TGCGCCAGCAGCTTGAGGGACGGGGGCACAGATACGCAGTATTTT. Residues: CASSLRDGGTDTQYF. The chain recombines TRBV5-1 with TRBJ2-3, with D perhaps matching TRBD1 or TRBD2 (5 bases each). The CDR3 extends over 15 amino acids. V gave up 1 base and J gave up 1 base, with 10 bases separating them. The germline V gene encodes CDR1 SGHRS and CDR2 YFSETQ.

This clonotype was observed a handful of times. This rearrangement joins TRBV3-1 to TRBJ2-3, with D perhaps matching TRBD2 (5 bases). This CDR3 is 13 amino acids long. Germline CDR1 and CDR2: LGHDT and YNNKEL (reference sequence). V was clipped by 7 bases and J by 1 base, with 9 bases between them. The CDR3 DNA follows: TGTGCCAGCACTAAGGGAGGCACAGATACGCAGTATTTT. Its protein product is CASTKGGTDTQYF.

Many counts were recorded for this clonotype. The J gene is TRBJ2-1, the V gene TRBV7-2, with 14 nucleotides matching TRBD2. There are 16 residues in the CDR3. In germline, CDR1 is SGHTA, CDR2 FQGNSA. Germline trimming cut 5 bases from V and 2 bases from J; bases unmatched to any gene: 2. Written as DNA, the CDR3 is TGTGCCAGCAGCGGGACTAGCGGGGGCCCCTACAATGAGCAGTTCTTC. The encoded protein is CASSGTSGGPYNEQFF.

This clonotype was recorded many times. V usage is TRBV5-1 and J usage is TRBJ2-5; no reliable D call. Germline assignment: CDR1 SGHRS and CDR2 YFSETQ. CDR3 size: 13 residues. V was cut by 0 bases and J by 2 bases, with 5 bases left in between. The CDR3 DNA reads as TGCGCCAGCAGCTTGGGGCAGCAAGAGACCCAGTACTTC. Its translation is CASSLGQQETQYF.

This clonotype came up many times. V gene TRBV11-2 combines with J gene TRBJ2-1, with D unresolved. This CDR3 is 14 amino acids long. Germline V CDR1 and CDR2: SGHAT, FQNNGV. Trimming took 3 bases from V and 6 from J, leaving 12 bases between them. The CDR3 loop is CASSFELLSNEQFF. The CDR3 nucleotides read TGTGCCAGCAGCTTCGAACTATTAAGCAATGAGCAGTTCTTC.

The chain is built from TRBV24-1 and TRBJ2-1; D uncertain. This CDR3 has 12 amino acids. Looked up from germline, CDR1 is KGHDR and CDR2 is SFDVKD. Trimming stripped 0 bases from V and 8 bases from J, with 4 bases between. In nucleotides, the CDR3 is TGTGCCACCAGTGATTTGTTATATGAGCAGTTCTTC. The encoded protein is CATSDLLYEQFF.

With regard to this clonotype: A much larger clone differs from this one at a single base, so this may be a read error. CDR3 protein: CASSSLLAGASTGELFF. For the CDR3, the DNA is TGTGCCAGCAGTTCTCTCCTAGCGGGAGCTAGCACCGGGGAGCTGTTTTTT. V is TRBV28 and J is TRBJ2-2, with 10 nucleotides matching TRBD2. CDR1 is MDHEN, CDR2 SYDVKM, per germline. This CDR3 spans 17 amino acids. V was clipped by 4 bases and J by 4 bases; unmatched bases: 9.

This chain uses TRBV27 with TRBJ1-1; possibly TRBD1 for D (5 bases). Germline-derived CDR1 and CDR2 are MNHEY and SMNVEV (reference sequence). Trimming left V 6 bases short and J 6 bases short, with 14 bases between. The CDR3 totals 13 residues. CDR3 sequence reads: CASRIGGFAEAFF. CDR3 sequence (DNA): TGTGCCAGCAGAATCGGGGGTTTCGCTGAAGCTTTCTTT.

Here the CDR3 reads CAISIGTGTGDYGYTF. The DNA for the CDR3 is TGTGCCATCAGTATTGGAACCGGGACAGGGGACTATGGCTACACCTTC. The rearrangement uses TRBV10-3 and TRBJ1-2; 10 bases match TRBD1. The CDR3 has 16 amino acids. J was trimmed by 3 bases and V by 5 bases; bases with no gene match: 9. Germline CDR1 ENHRY, CDR2 SYGVKD.

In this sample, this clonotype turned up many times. Written as DNA, the CDR3 is TGTGCCAGCTCACCACCCAGTTTAGCGTCAGGCAATGAGCAGTTCTTC. Translated, it gives CASSPPSLASGNEQFF. The V and J genes are TRBV18 and TRBJ2-1; possibly TRBD2 for D (5 bases). The CDR3 has 16 residues. V was cut by 0 bases and J by 6 bases, with 15 bases left in between. Germline V lookup: CDR1 KGHSH, CDR2 LQKENI.